These 9 T cell receptor beta chains were all obtained from the same sample, sequenced in a study of cytomegalovirus exposure and HLA in healthy donors. PCR primers comprised 60 Vbeta and 13 Jbeta primers. The data were produced by immunoSEQ multiplex PCR, yet TCRdb's version contains in-frame clones alone and is incomplete. This sample has approximately 120,000 clones, with 74% found just once. The sample was PBMCs. The receptors come from a woman between 50 and 59 years old in good health and CMV-seropositive.

The rearrangement joins TRBV5-1 to TRBJ2-3, with 9 bases identical to TRBD1. From germline, CDR1 is SGHRS and CDR2 YFSETQ. The CDR3 has 16 residues. The J segment lost 1 base and the V segment lost 3 bases, leaving 6 bases of the junction unmatched. The CDR3 DNA is TGCGCCAGCAGCTCCTGGACAGGGGAGCGCACAGATACGCAGTATTTT. Protein sequence: CASSSWTGERTDTQYF.

This chain connects TRBV5-1 to TRBJ2-7, with D maybe TRBD2 (5 bases). The germline CDR1 and CDR2 sequences are SGHRS and YFSETQ. The CDR3 is made up of 14 amino acids. V dropped 0 bases and J dropped 7 bases, with 14 bases sitting between them. In DNA form, the CDR3 reads TGCGCCAGCAGCTTGGGGGAAGCGGTTTTGGAGCAGTACTTC. Encoded protein: CASSLGEAVLEQYF.

This clone has a single count. The chain has TRBV6-5 and TRBJ1-2; TRBD1 agrees at 8 bases. With 4 bases clipped from V and 4 bases from J, the junction kept 8 bases outside the gene matches. This CDR3 spans 15 amino acids. The germline CDR1 and CDR2 sequences are MNHEY and SVGAGI. The DNA of the CDR3 is TGTGCCAGCAGTTTTTCCGGGACAGGTCGCTATGGCTACACCTTC. It translates to CASSFSGTGRYGYTF.

The rearrangement joins TRBV2 to TRBJ2-2, with 7 bases aligning to TRBD2. This CDR3 comprises 14 residues. Germline V gene data show CDR1 as SNHLY and CDR2 as FYNNEI. With V trimmed by 5 bases and J by 6 bases, 6 bases remained unmatched. The CDR3 reads CASSRTRGAGELFF. The CDR3 nucleotides read TGTGCCAGCAGTCGGACTAGGGGCGCCGGGGAGCTGTTTTTT.

The V and J genes are TRBV6-1 and TRBJ2-5; TRBD1 might be the D (5 bases). Germline CDR1 MNHNS, CDR2 SASEGT. V gave up 0 bases and J gave up 3 bases, with 17 bases separating them. The CDR3 has 17 residues. The CDR3 spells CASSEAHRNLVKETQYF. In DNA, the CDR3 is TGTGCCAGCAGTGAAGCCCACAGGAATCTAGTGAAAGAGACCCAGTACTTC.

The chain uses TRBV18 and TRBJ1-2, with 7 bases that match TRBD1. V dropped 1 base and J dropped 4; count of bases not matched to a gene: 15. The CDR3 length is 18 residues. Germline CDR1 reads KGHSH; CDR2 reads LQKENI. The CDR3: CASSPQRTGDIQIYGYTF. The CDR3 DNA reads TGTGCCAGCTCACCACAACGGACAGGAGATATCCAAATCTATGGCTACACCTTC. The entire variable domain, with the rest obtained from reference TRBV18 and TRBJ1-2, is as follows: NAGVMQNPRHLVRRRGQEARLRCSPMKGHSHVYWYRQLPEEGLKFMVYLQKENIIDESGMPKERFSAEFPKEGPSILRIQQVVRGDSAAYFCASSPQRTGDIQIYGYTFGSGTRLTVV.

The rearrangement links TRBV5-5 to TRBJ1-6, with D possibly being TRBD1 (5 bases). V lost 4 bases to trimming and J lost 7 bases, with 15 bases between them. CDR1 is SGHKS, CDR2 YYEKEE, per germline (reference sequence). The CDR3 totals 15 residues. The CDR3 loop reads CASSISGSENSPLHF. The CDR3 coding sequence is TGTGCCAGCAGCATTTCAGGGTCTGAGAATTCACCCCTCCACTTT.

V usage is TRBV6-6 and J usage is TRBJ1-1; TRBD1 might be the D (5 bases). The CDR3 covers 15 residues. Germline CDR1 and CDR2: MNHNY and SVGAGI (reference sequence). Trimming removed 2 bases from V and 0 bases from J, with 10 bases in between. Here the CDR3 DNA reads TGTGCCAGCAGTTACCCCCCAGGGATGAACACTGAAGCTTTCTTT. Translating it yields CASSYPPGMNTEAFF.

The V and J genes are TRBV9 and TRBJ1-3; 7 nucleotides align to TRBD1. V was pared by 3 bases and J by 2 bases, with 5 bases of the junction left unmatched. The CDR3 extends over 15 amino acids. Germline-derived CDR1 and CDR2 are SGDLS and YYNGEE. Written as DNA, the CDR3 is TGTGCCAGCAGCGAAACGACAGGGCCTGGAAACACCATATATTTT. Its protein is CASSETTGPGNTIYF.